The TCR beta chain under discussion was sequenced for a study of shared clonotypes between healthy human individuals. Turning to the study itself: Donors, aged 18 to 49, were two women and a few men. CD4 naive cells filled three plates per donor, CD4 memory three, CD8 naive two and CD8 memory one. The study, taken as a whole, reports: Estimated richness was generally greater in naive than memory subsets. Non-shared clonotypes had lower generation probabilities than those shared by all four donors.

Naive CD8 populations comprised CD45RO-negative cells positively selected for CCR7, excluding terminally differentiated effector memory CD45RA+ cells. As concerns this clone: No antigen is known for it.

Assay: immunoSEQ multiplex PCR; the TCRdb copy retains only in-frame clones and omits some. This sample yields fewer than 850,000 clones, of which just over 95% are seen a single time; under 0.25% belongs to the top ten. This CDR3 spans 14 amino acids. V was pared by 4 bases and J by 0 bases, with 8 bases between. Looked up from germline, CDR1 is SGHDN and CDR2 is FVKESK. The sample taken for sequencing was naive CD8+ T cells sorted from blood. The chain combines TRBV14 with TRBJ2-3, with a tentative D call TRBD1 (5 bases). The receptor comes from a man under 40 in good health. In DNA form, the CDR3 reads TGTGCCAGCAGCCGATGGACAAGCACAGATACGCAGTATTTT. The encoded protein is CASSRWTSTDTQYF. The full variable domain, its missing parts supplied by reference TRBV14 and TRBJ2-3, is EAGVTQFPSHSVIEKGQTVTLRCDPISGHDNLYWYRRVMGKEIKFLLHFVKESKQDESGMPNNRFLAERTGGTYSTLKVQPAELEDSGVYFCASSRWTSTDTQYFGPGTRLTVL.